Listed below are T cell receptor beta chains from one sample, sequenced in a study of blood T cell repertoires in COVID-19. Profiled with immunoSEQ multiplex PCR; TCRdb holds only in-frame clones, not every one. The sample has about 180,000 clones, roughly nine tenths seen once; the top ten hold 1.5% to 2%. The source material was peripheral blood. These receptors originate from a man aged 18 to 30 who had recovered from COVID-19. Both conserved end residues are part of each CDR3. The order of the fields is V gene, clone size, CDR3 protein. For some rows the clone size is stated as once, few or many, or as a class when expanded; others skip it.

v_call: TRBV3-1/TRBV3-2; clone_size: .; cdr3_aa: CASSQGGRESDTQYF
v_call: TRBV6-5; clone_size: .; cdr3_aa: CASSNLGDEQYF
v_call: TRBV5-8; clone_size: .; cdr3_aa: CASPGDGEAFF
v_call: TRBV18; clone_size: .; cdr3_aa: CASSPPGQGSPSYEQYF
v_call: TRBV28; clone_size: .; cdr3_aa: CASSTWTGGMNTEAFF
v_call: TRBV7-9; clone_size: .; cdr3_aa: CASSAQLAGGNEQYF
v_call: TRBV11-2; clone_size: .; cdr3_aa: CASSSDGQIQETQYF
v_call: TRBV7-9; clone_size: few; cdr3_aa: CASTRTGENYGYTF
v_call: TRBV25-1; clone_size: .; cdr3_aa: CASSAPQGNTGELFF
v_call: TRBV10-2; clone_size: .; cdr3_aa: CASTFLTEAFF
v_call: TRBV5-5; clone_size: .; cdr3_aa: CASSLSPSSAYGYTF
v_call: TRBV6-1; clone_size: .; cdr3_aa: CASSEFPGVSGANVLTF
v_call: TRBV6-2/TRBV6-3; clone_size: .; cdr3_aa: CASSPTGFGELFF
v_call: TRBV11-2; clone_size: .; cdr3_aa: CASRREKYVEQFF
v_call: TRBV7-2; clone_size: .; cdr3_aa: CASSLTTTHEQYF
v_call: TRBV9; clone_size: few; cdr3_aa: CASSVAGSTKETQYF
v_call: TRBV29-1; clone_size: .; cdr3_aa: CSAGGGNQPQHF
v_call: TRBV7-6; clone_size: .; cdr3_aa: CASSLAAASSYEQYF
v_call: TRBV18; clone_size: .; cdr3_aa: CASSPQGQGSSYEQYF